The T cell receptor beta chain under discussion was sequenced for a study of shared clonotypes between healthy human individuals. V was shortened by 4 bases and J by 8 bases, with 17 bases between the two germline ends. Germline CDR1 reads LNHDA; CDR2 reads SQIVND (reference sequence). CDR3 length: 14 residues. This clone has a single count. Its antigen remains unknown. Measured with immunoSEQ multiplex PCR; TCRdb has only the in-frame clones, and not every one. The sample has about a million clones, around 77% seen once. The study, taken as a whole, reports: Around 4.7% of naive CD4 clonotypes were shared across several donors.

This receptor was taken from a man aged 18 to 29 in good health. Some clones in this sample may be carry-over from other donors' samples. Sequencing was carried out using memory CD4+ T cells from PBMCs. As to subset: CD45RA-negative fraction. V gene TRBV19 combines with J gene TRBJ1-2; D not resolved. The chain's CDR3 is CASSNPGGYLGYTF. DNA for the CDR3: TGTGCCAGTAGTAACCCGGGAGGGTATTTAGGCTACACCTTC.